This T cell receptor beta chain was captured in a study of shared clonotypes between healthy human individuals. Germline lookup yields CDR1 ENHRY and CDR2 SYGVKD. CDR3 length: 14 residues. V was pared by 3 bases and J by 5 bases, with 4 bases of the junction left unmatched. The table came from immunoSEQ multiplex PCR; TCRdb's copy has only in-frame clones and leaves some out. The sample records about 190,000 clones, approximately 61% being singletons. Sequencing input: memory CD4+ T cells sorted from blood. The subset: CD45RA-negative fraction. The chain couples TRBV10-3 to TRBJ2-3; TRBD2 agrees at 8 bases. The sequence came from a man aged 30 to 39 in good health. CDR3 sequence: CAISEAGVGDTQYF. The CDR3 DNA reads TGTGCCATCAGTGAAGCGGGAGTGGGAGATACGCAGTATTTT.